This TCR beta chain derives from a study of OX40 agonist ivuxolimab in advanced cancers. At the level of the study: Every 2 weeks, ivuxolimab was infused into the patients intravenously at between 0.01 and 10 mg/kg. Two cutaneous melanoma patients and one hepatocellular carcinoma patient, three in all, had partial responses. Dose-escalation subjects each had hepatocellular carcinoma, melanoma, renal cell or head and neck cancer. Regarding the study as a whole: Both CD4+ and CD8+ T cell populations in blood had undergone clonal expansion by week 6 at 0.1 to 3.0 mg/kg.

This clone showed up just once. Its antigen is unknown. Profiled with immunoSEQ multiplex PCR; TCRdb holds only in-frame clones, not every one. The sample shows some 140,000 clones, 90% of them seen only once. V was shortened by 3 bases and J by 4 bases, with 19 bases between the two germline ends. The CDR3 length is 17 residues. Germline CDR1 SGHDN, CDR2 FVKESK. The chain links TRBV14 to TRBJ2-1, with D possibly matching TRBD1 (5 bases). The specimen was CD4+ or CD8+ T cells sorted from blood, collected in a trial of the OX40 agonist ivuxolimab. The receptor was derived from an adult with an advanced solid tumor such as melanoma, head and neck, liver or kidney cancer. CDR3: CASSHPTSAGLYNEQFF. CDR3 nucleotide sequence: TGTGCCAGCAGCCACCCGACCTCGGCAGGGCTGTACAATGAGCAGTTCTTC.